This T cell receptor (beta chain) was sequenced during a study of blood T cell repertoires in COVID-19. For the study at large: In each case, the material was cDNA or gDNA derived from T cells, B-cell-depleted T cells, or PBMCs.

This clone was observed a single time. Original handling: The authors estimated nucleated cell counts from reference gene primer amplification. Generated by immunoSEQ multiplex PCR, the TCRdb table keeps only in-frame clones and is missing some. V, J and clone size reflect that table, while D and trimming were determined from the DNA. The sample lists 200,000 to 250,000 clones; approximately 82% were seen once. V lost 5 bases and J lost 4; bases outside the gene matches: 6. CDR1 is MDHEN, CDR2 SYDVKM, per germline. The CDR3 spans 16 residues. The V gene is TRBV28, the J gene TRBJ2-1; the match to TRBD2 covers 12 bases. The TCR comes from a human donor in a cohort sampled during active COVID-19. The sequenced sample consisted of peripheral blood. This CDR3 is CASSPRTSGKYNEQFF. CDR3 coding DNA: TGTGCCAGCAGTCCACGGACTAGCGGGAAATACAATGAGCAGTTCTTC.